This entry features one T cell receptor beta chain sequence. The data belong to a study of cytomegalovirus exposure and HLA in healthy donors. Between the trimmed V and J ends, which lost 6 bases and 7 bases, there was a span of 15 bases. In germline, CDR1 is SNHLY, CDR2 FYNNEI. The CDR3 consists of 13 residues. PCR was performed using 60 Vbeta and 13 Jbeta primers. TCRdb keeps only in-frame clones here, not all; method: immunoSEQ multiplex PCR. There are around 180,000 clones in the sample; around 82% occur only once, and approximately 2.5% lies in the top ten. Samples came from healthy bone marrow donors.

The clonotype comes from a man aged 55 to 69 in good health and CMV-seronegative. This chain connects TRBV2 to TRBJ2-5; D perhaps matches TRBD2 (5 bases). Sequencing was carried out using PBMCs. The CDR3 DNA reads as TGTGCCAGCAGGCCGGAAGACGGAGGGACCCAGTACTTC. Translated: CASRPEDGGTQYF.